This note documents a single TCR beta chain sequence. Libraries were prepared by immunoSEQ multiplex PCR; TCRdb keeps only in-frame clonotypes and omits some of them. The sample has about 160,000 clones, roughly 85% seen once. The data derive from a study of blood T cell repertoires in COVID-19. Study-wide context: T cells, B-cell-depleted T cells, or PBMCs provided the cDNA or gDNA that served as material.

Germline CDR1 reads SGHNT; CDR2 reads YYREEE (reference sequence). V was clipped by 5 bases and J by 5 bases, with 13 bases between them. There are 14 residues in the CDR3. This chain joins TRBV5-4 and TRBJ1-4; D is uncertain. The receptor's source is a woman in her forties or fifties with COVID-19, enrolled during active disease. The specimen sequenced was peripheral blood. CDR3 protein: CASSFGRENEKLFF. In nucleotides, the CDR3 is TGTGCCAGCAGTTTTGGACGGGAAAATGAAAAACTGTTTTTT.